This T cell receptor beta chain was sequenced for a study of regulatory T cells in long-lasting Graves disease. Overall study findings and caveats: It was in persistent disease that TRBV28, TRBJ1-2 and TRBJ2-5 were favored. Between persistent patients, more than 2,500 public clonotypes were shared, exceeding the approximately 990 shared between new patients.

This clonotype has a count of ten or more. Antigen specificity is unknown. The authors built TCR beta libraries using iRepertoire HTBI primers and Arm-PCR of CDR3 regions. Each CDR3 protein is one row after TCRdb ran MiXCR on the multiplex PCR reads. The sample holds 350,000 to 400,000 distinct CDR3 sequences, 15% to 17% seen once. Germline CDR1 and CDR2: GTSNPN and SVGIG (reference sequence). The length of the CDR3 is 13 residues. The V and J ends lost 3 bases and 0 bases, in that order; junction bases with no gene match: 0. The time point was: newly diagnosed GD, antithyroid drugs for less than 3 months. RNA from PBMCs was the source of the TCR library. By American Thyroid Association guidelines, Graves' disease was diagnosed in the cohort. Peripheral blood, 8.5 to 10 milliliters per patient, was collected in EDTA tubes.

This clonotype was obtained from a female donor with Graves disease. V and J are TRBV30 and TRBJ1-1, with TRBD1 matching 8 bases. The sample here was peripheral blood mononuclear cells (PBMCs), taken at new diagnosis, from a patient treated with antithyroid drugs. The CDR3 DNA follows: TGTGCCTGGAGGGACAGGGTGAACACTGAAGCTTTCTTT. As protein: CAWRDRVNTEAFF. Supplemented by reference TRBV30 and TRBJ1-1, the full variable domain reads SQTIHQWPATLVQPVGSPLSLECTVEGTSNPNLYWYRQAAGRGLQLLFYSVGIGQISSEVPQNLSASRPQDRQFILSSKKLLLSDSGFYLCAWRDRVNTEAFFGQGTRLTVV.